This TCR beta chain derives from a study of response to subunit inactivated influenza vaccine. TCRdb reprocessed the RT-PCR reads via MiXCR and lists one record per CDR3 protein. The sample contains about 310,000 distinct CDR3 sequences, around 20% of which appear only once. This clonotype has a count of ten or more. V was cut by 8 bases and J by 4 bases, with 15 bases left in between. CDR1 and CDR2 from the germline V gene are DFQATT and SNEGSKA (reference sequence). The CDR3 has 13 amino acids. The receptor was derived from a man aged 45 to 70 who received an inactivated influenza vaccine. The chain is built from TRBV20-1 and TRBJ1-3, with D hard to call. The sample here was PBMCs from blood, taken less than 22 months after vaccination. The CDR3 spells CSLSTAGGNTIYF. For the CDR3, the DNA is TGCAGTCTCTCCACGGCGGGCGGAAACACCATATATTTT.